This T cell receptor (beta chain) was sequenced during a study of blood T cell repertoires in COVID-19. The wider study: Acute and convalescent COVID-19 samples came from the United States, Italy and Spain. PBMCs, B-cell-depleted T cells, or T cells were the source of the cDNA or gDNA that made up the material.

This CDR3 has 15 residues. J lost 13 bases, V lost 4 bases, and 10 bases had no gene match. Per germline, CDR1 SGHTA and CDR2 FQGNSA. In the authors' methods: How many nucleated cells were present was estimated from reference gene primer amplification. This table comes from immunoSEQ multiplex PCR, and its TCRdb copy is limited to in-frame clones, with some not included. V and J calls and clone size come straight from that table; D and trimming were deduced from the DNA. The table has a few hundred thousand clones, around 90% seen once. This chain uses TRBV7-2 with TRBJ1-4; 12 bases match TRBD1. The sequenced sample consisted of peripheral blood. The sequence came from an elderly man with acute or convalescent COVID-19. CDR3 in amino acids: CASSSTGTGGELLFF. CDR3 DNA sequence: TGTGCCAGCAGCTCCACCGGGACAGGGGGCGAATTACTGTTTTTT. The full variable domain, with the rest looked up from reference TRBV7-2 and TRBJ1-4, is GAGVSQSPSNKVTEKGKDVELRCDPISGHTALYWYRQSLGQGLEFLIYFQGNSAPDKSGLPSDRFSAERTGGSVSTLTIQRTQQEDSAVYLCASSSTGTGGELLFFGSGTQLSVL.